Below, 21 T cell receptor beta chains from the same sample are listed, as sequenced in a study of blood T cells in healthy people across ages. The second PCR ran roughly 7 to 11 cycles with a sample-barcoded 5' primer and J-beta primers. MiXCR, run by TCRdb on the 5' RACE reads, gives a single entry per CDR3 protein. The repertoire holds 800,000 or so distinct CDR3 sequences, with around a quarter as singletons. These data were also reused for a study on T cells of mothers and their children.

The sequenced sample consisted of blood. These receptors came from a boy between 10 and 17 years old in good health.

This clonotype occurred a few times. This chain uses TRBV20-1 with TRBJ1-2; possibly TRBD1 for D (5 bases). The V gene lost 1 base and the J gene lost 4 bases, with 10 bases spanning the gap. Germline loops: CDR1 DFQATT, CDR2 SNEGSKA (reference sequence). This CDR3 contains 13 residues. CDR3 DNA: TGCAGTGCTAGAGCGGCAGGGACCTATGGCTACACCTTC. It is translated as CSARAAGTYGYTF.

V and J are TRBV2 and TRBJ2-3, with 11 bases lining up with TRBD2. V was clipped by 5 bases and J by 2 bases; unmatched bases: 3. Germline V CDR1 and CDR2: SNHLY, FYNNEI. This CDR3 is built from 15 residues. The DNA for the CDR3 is TGTGCCAGCAGTCCGACTAGCGGGAACACAGATACGCAGTATTTT. It yields the protein CASSPTSGNTDTQYF.

The sample holds a few counts of this clonotype. The chain couples TRBV18 to TRBJ2-7, with unresolved D. CDR1 and CDR2 (germline): KGHSH, LQKENI. The CDR3 contains 14 residues. V was shortened by 6 bases and J by 0 bases, with 12 bases between the two germline ends. The CDR3 here is CASSSRADSYEQYF. DNA of the CDR3: TGTGCCAGCTCCTCTCGGGCGGACTCCTACGAGCAGTACTTC.

This clonotype turned up a few times. The rearrangement uses TRBV18 and TRBJ1-6; D is uncertain. The V and J ends lost 1 base and 7 bases respectively, with 8 bases between them. The CDR3 consists of 14 residues. Looked up from germline, CDR1 is KGHSH and CDR2 is LQKENI. This CDR3 reads CASSPQGGNSPLHF. DNA for the CDR3: TGTGCCAGCTCACCACAGGGCGGGAATTCACCCCTCCACTTT.

This chain connects TRBV7-9 to TRBJ2-6; 10 bases match TRBD1. The CDR3 covers 19 residues. Germline V gene lookup returns CDR1 SEHNR and CDR2 FQNEAQ (reference sequence). The junction had 5 bases not matched to a gene; V was cut back by 0 bases and J by 0 bases. The CDR3 loop is CASSLAHGTGASGANVLTF. DNA for the CDR3: TGTGCCAGCAGCTTAGCGCACGGGACAGGGGCCTCTGGGGCCAACGTCCTGACTTTC.

The chain is built from TRBV6-2 or TRBV6-3 and TRBJ1-6; 7 nucleotides align to TRBD1. CDR1 is MNHEY, CDR2 SVGEGT, per germline. The CDR3 has 15 amino acids. Trimming removed 2 bases from V and 9 bases from J; junction bases left unmatched: 7. The CDR3 reads CASSYRTGTTSPLHF. The CDR3 region has the DNA TGTGCCAGCAGTTACCGGACAGGAACTACTTCACCCCTCCACTTT.

This clonotype has a handful of counts. The chain couples TRBV7-2 to TRBJ2-1, with D uncertain. V lost 1 base and J 6 bases, leaving 13 bases between the germline ends. Germline CDR1 SGHTA, CDR2 FQGNSA. CDR3 length: 15 amino acids. The CDR3: CASSLGALVGNEQFF. The DNA of the CDR3 is TGTGCCAGCAGCTTAGGGGCTTTAGTGGGCAATGAGCAGTTCTTC.

The chain combines TRBV7-6 with TRBJ1-1; 7 bases are shared with TRBD1. Losses at the gene ends were 5 bases for V and 10 bases for J; bases not matched to a gene: 4. The CDR3 runs 11 residues. Per germline, CDR1 SGHVS and CDR2 FNYEAQ. CDR3 loop: CASSARGGAFF. The CDR3 bases are TGTGCCAGCAGCGCCAGGGGGGGAGCTTTCTTT.

This clonotype was detected many times. The rearrangement uses TRBV7-9 and TRBJ2-1; TRBD2 matches at 9 bases. Trimming cost V 3 bases and J 9 bases; bases outside gene matches: 9. Germline V gene lookup returns CDR1 SEHNR and CDR2 FQNEAQ (reference sequence). The CDR3 sequence is 15 residues long. This chain's CDR3 is CASSFSGAGGLEQFF. CDR3 DNA sequence: TGTGCCAGCAGCTTCTCGGGGGCGGGGGGGCTTGAGCAGTTCTTC.

V usage is TRBV4-1 and J usage is TRBJ1-2; D remains unclear. The germline V and J ends were trimmed by 0 bases and 4 bases, with 18 bases remaining between them. The CDR3 contains 17 residues. Germline values: CDR1 MGHRA, CDR2 YSYEKL. The CDR3 sequence is CASSQEVGDRLLYGYTF. In DNA, the CDR3 is TGCGCCAGCAGCCAAGAGGTTGGAGACCGCCTCCTCTATGGCTACACCTTC.

This clonotype was counted a few times. V is TRBV6-2 or TRBV6-3 and J is TRBJ2-5; 11 bases line up with TRBD2. This CDR3 contains 15 residues. The V and J ends lost 5 bases and 3 bases, in that order; junction bases with no gene match: 5. CDR1 is MNHEY, CDR2 SVGEGT, per germline. For the CDR3, the DNA is TGTGCCAGCAGTGGACCGGGACTAGCGGAAGAGACCCAGTACTTC. Translation gives CASSGPGLAEETQYF.

This clonotype showed up just a few times. The chain has TRBV29-1 and TRBJ2-5; 7 positions match TRBD2. V was pared by 6 bases and J by 0 bases, with 10 bases of the junction left unmatched. The germline CDR1 and CDR2 sequences are SQVTM and ANQGSEA. This CDR3 comprises 15 residues. In nucleotides, the CDR3 is TGCAGCGTCGACCGGGACTACGAGTACCAAGAGACCCAGTACTTC. Residues: CSVDRDYEYQETQYF.

On this clonotype: The junction differs from germline at one of its ends, possibly a read error. The DNA for the CDR3 is TGTGCCCGCAGCGTAGAAGGTTCTGGAAACACCATATATTTT. Its protein product is CARSVEGSGNTIYF. V is TRBV9 and J is TRBJ1-3, with D uncertain. The CDR3 runs to 14 residues. Per the germline V gene, CDR1 is SGDLS and CDR2 is YYNGEE.

This clonotype turned up a few times. The V gene is TRBV4-3, the J gene TRBJ2-5; perhaps TRBD2 as D (5 bases). CDR3 length: 19 amino acids. Germline V gene sequence: CDR1 LGHNA, CDR2 YSLEER. V lost 0 bases to trimming and J lost 0 bases, with 20 bases between them. In DNA, the CDR3 is TGCGCCAGCAGCCAAGAGGCTTGGGTGAGCGGCAAGTACCAAGAGACCCAGTACTTC. Translating gives CASSQEAWVSGKYQETQYF.

This chain joins TRBV20-1 and TRBJ2-1; D unresolved. The J call is doubtful: the DNA matches TRBJ2-7 better. The CDR3 length is 14 residues. In germline, CDR1 is DFQATT, CDR2 SNEGSKA (reference sequence). In DNA, the CDR3 is TGCAGTGCTAGAGATGGAAAATTCGTACACGAGCAGTACTTC. This encodes CSARDGKFVHEQYF.

The chain recombines TRBV10-3 with TRBJ1-4; TRBD1 agrees at 7 bases. The CDR3 sequence is 14 residues long. The V segment lost 6 bases and the J segment 8 bases; nucleotides outside the gene matches: 9. Germline values: CDR1 ENHRY, CDR2 SYGVKD. CDR3 bases: TGTGCCATCAGCCCGACAGGGTTTAGGGAAAAACTGTTTTTT. This codes for CAISPTGFREKLFF.

This clonotype was detected a few times. The chain recombines TRBV7-9 with TRBJ2-5, with 7 positions matching TRBD1. The CDR3 is 16 residues long. From germline, CDR1 is SEHNR and CDR2 FQNEAQ (reference sequence). The V gene end was trimmed by 4 bases and the J gene end by 4 bases; junction bases not matched to a gene: 12. CDR3 sequence reads: CASSSDFRGPLETQYF. DNA for the CDR3: TGTGCCAGCAGCTCCGATTTTAGGGGGCCGTTAGAGACCCAGTACTTC. Full variable domain (rest looked up from reference TRBV7-9 and TRBJ2-5): DTGVSQNPRHKITKRGQNVTFRCDPISEHNRLYWYRQTLGQGPEFLTYFQNEAQLEKSRLLSDRFSAERPKGSFSTLEIQRTEQGDSAMYLCASSSDFRGPLETQYFGPGTRLLVL.

Only a few counts were recorded for this clonotype. This sequence joins TRBV28 and TRBJ2-5; TRBD2 matches 15 bases. Judging by the DNA end, TRBJ2-7 fits better; the J call may be wrong. The CDR3 has 16 residues. CDR1 MDHEN and CDR2 SYDVKM come from the germline V gene. The CDR3: CASTGTSGRPTYEQYF. In nucleotides, the CDR3 is TGTGCCAGCACCGGGACTAGCGGGAGGCCCACTTACGAGCAGTACTTC.

The J gene is TRBJ1-2, the V gene TRBV9, with TRBD1 matching over 9 bases. The V segment lost 4 bases and the J segment 5 bases; nucleotides outside the gene matches: 6. CDR1 SGDLS and CDR2 YYNGEE come from the germline V gene. The CDR3 sequence is 14 residues long. The CDR3 protein is CASSPWDRVYGYTF. CDR3 DNA: TGTGCCAGCAGCCCTTGGGACAGGGTTTATGGCTACACCTTC. The whole variable domain, filled in from reference TRBV9 and TRBJ1-2, reads DSGVTQTPKHLITATGQRVTLRCSPRSGDLSVYWYQQSLDQGLQFLIQYYNGEERAKGNILERFSAQQFPDLHSELNLSSLELGDSALYFCASSPWDRVYGYTFGSGTRLTVV.

V gene TRBV7-2 combines with J gene TRBJ2-5; the D is unclear. Judging by the DNA end, TRBJ2-7 fits better; the J call may be wrong. The germline gives CDR1 SGHTA, CDR2 FQGNSA. The CDR3 spans 14 residues. CDR3 residues: CASSLAARAYEQYF. CDR3 coding DNA: TGTGCCAGCAGCTTAGCGGCTCGGGCCTACGAGCAGTACTTC.

This chain joins TRBV12-5 and TRBJ2-3; TRBD1 aligns across 7 bases. The CDR3 sequence is 13 residues long. Germline-derived CDR1 and CDR2 are LGHNT and FRNRAP. With 2 bases clipped from V and 4 bases from J, the junction kept 0 bases outside the gene matches. DNA for the CDR3: TGTGCTAGTGGTTTGACAGGGGCAGATACGCAGTATTTT. Amino acid sequence: CASGLTGADTQYF.